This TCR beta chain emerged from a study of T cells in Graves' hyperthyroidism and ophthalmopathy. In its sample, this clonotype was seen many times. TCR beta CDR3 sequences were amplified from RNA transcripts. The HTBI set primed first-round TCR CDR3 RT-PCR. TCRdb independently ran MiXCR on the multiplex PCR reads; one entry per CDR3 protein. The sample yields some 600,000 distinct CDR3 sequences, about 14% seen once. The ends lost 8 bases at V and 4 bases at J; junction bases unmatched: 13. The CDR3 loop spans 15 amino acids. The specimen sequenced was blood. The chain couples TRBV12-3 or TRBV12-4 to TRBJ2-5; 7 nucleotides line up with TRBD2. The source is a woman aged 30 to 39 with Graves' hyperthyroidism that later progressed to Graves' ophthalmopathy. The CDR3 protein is CASLGGRALGETQYF. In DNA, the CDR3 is TGTGCCAGCTTAGGAGGGAGGGCCTTGGGAGAGACCCAGTACTTC.